Below are 10 T cell receptor beta chains sequenced from a single sample in a study of response to subunit inactivated influenza vaccine. TCRdb passed the RT-PCR reads through MiXCR, listing each CDR3 protein once. The sample contains about 830,000 distinct CDR3 sequences, around 18% of which appear only once. Sequenced here: PBMCs from blood, sampled 5 days after vaccination. Source of these receptors: a middle-aged man who received an inactivated influenza vaccine.

This clonotype was counted a few times. The chain carries TRBV20-1 and TRBJ1-1; the D is unclear. The V gene lost 3 bases and the J gene lost 4 bases, with 9 bases spanning the gap. Germline values: CDR1 DFQATT, CDR2 SNEGSKA (reference sequence). The length of the CDR3 is 12 residues. CDR3 nucleotide sequence: TGCAGTGCTAGTCAGGCCGGCACTGAAGCTTTCTTT. It is translated as CSASQAGTEAFF.

The DNA of the CDR3 is TGCGCCAGCAGCTTCGGGACAGCCTCCTACGAGCAGTACTTC. This gives the protein CASSFGTASYEQYF. V and J are TRBV5-1 and TRBJ2-7, with 7 nucleotides matching TRBD1. With V trimmed by 2 bases and J by 0 bases, 2 bases remained unmatched. This CDR3 has 14 amino acids. Per germline, CDR1 SGHRS and CDR2 YFSETQ. The full variable domain, its missing parts supplied by reference TRBV5-1 and TRBJ2-7, is KAGVTQTPRYLIKTRGQQVTLSCSPISGHRSVSWYQQTPGQGLQFLFEYFSETQRNKGNFPGRFSGRQFSNSRSEMNVSTLELGDSALYLCASSFGTASYEQYFGPGTRLTVT.

The CDR3 here is CASSLWDEETQYF. CDR3 coding DNA: TGTGCCAGCAGCCTATGGGACGAAGAGACCCAGTACTTC. This rearrangement joins TRBV7-9 to TRBJ2-5, with D possibly called TRBD1 or TRBD2 (5 bases each). Trimming removed 5 bases from V and 3 bases from J, with 10 bases in between. The CDR3 has 13 amino acids. Germline V gene sequence: CDR1 SEHNR, CDR2 FQNEAQ (reference sequence).

This clonotype was detected only a few times. The chain joins TRBV7-8 to TRBJ2-7; D is possibly TRBD2 (6 bases). CDR3 length: 15 residues. Germline CDR1 and CDR2: SGHVS and FQNEAQ. V lost 5 bases, J lost 0 bases, and 14 bases lay in between. CDR3 DNA sequence: TGTGCCAGCAGCCCCACGGCGGGAAGCTCCTACGAGCAGTACTTC. Protein sequence: CASSPTAGSSYEQYF.

The table lists this clonotype with a few counts. The rearrangement links TRBV12-3 or TRBV12-4 to TRBJ2-5; 12 bases are shared with TRBD2. The CDR3 has 16 residues. Unmatched junction bases numbered 7, after V lost 5 bases and J lost 3 bases. In DNA form, the CDR3 reads TGTGCCAGCAGTGGGCTAGCGGGGGGGCCGAAAGAGACCCAGTACTTC. Its translation is CASSGLAGGPKETQYF.

There are a few counts of this clonotype. The chain couples TRBV4-1 to TRBJ2-2; weak D call: TRBD2 (6 bases). CDR1 MGHRA and CDR2 YSYEKL come from the germline V gene. The CDR3 runs to 15 residues. Trimming shortened V by 1 base and J by 7 bases, and 13 bases separated the two germline ends. CDR3 nucleotides: TGCGCCAGCAGCCAAGTGGGGGGAATGGACGGGGAGCTGTTTTTT. As protein: CASSQVGGMDGELFF.

This clonotype has a handful of counts. The chain employs TRBV24-1 and TRBJ2-5; tentatively, D is TRBD1 or TRBD2 (5 bases each). Trimming took 4 bases from V and 5 from J, leaving 16 bases between them. Germline V gene lookup returns CDR1 KGHDR and CDR2 SFDVKD. The CDR3 is 15 amino acids. CDR3 residues: CATSDQRDPRETQYF. Written as DNA, the CDR3 is TGTGCCACCAGTGACCAAAGGGACCCGCGGGAGACCCAGTACTTC.

This clonotype occurred many times. This chain uses TRBV29-1 with TRBJ2-5, with D possibly matching TRBD2 (5 bases). V was pared by 7 bases and J by 3 bases, with 9 bases between. CDR1 SQVTM and CDR2 ANQGSEA come from the germline V gene. This CDR3 spans 11 amino acids. CDR3 nucleotide sequence: TGCAGCGCTGCCGGGGAAGAGACCCAGTACTTC. Translated, it gives CSAAGEETQYF.

The V gene is TRBV4-3, the J gene TRBJ2-7; 7 nucleotides align to TRBD2. CDR3 length equals 17 residues. Germline trimming cut 0 bases from V and 2 bases from J; bases unmatched to any gene: 10. CDR1 is LGHNA, CDR2 YSLEER, per germline. As DNA, the CDR3 is TGCGCCAGCAGCCAAGATTGGGGAGGGGTCCCTACCTACGAGCAGTACTTC. Translation: CASSQDWGGVPTYEQYF.

This clonotype was detected only a few times. The V gene is TRBV20-1, the J gene TRBJ2-7, with D tentatively TRBD2 (6 bases). Germline V gene data show CDR1 as DFQATT and CDR2 as SNEGSKA (reference sequence). This CDR3 region has 14 residues. V was cut by 1 base and J by 2 bases, with 12 bases left in between. CDR3: CSARAQDYTYEQYF. CDR3 in DNA: TGCAGTGCTAGAGCCCAGGACTACACCTACGAGCAGTACTTC.